The 7 T cell receptor beta chains below come from one sample, sequenced in a study of T cells in Graves' hyperthyroidism and ophthalmopathy. TCR beta CDR3 regions were amplified from RNA. The primer set for the first-round RT-PCR of the TCR CDR3 was HTBI. A single record per CDR3 protein comes from TCRdb applying MiXCR to the multiplex PCR reads. The sample shows approximately 400,000 distinct CDR3 sequences, 18% of them seen only once. The sample was blood. The receptor set was obtained from a young man with Graves' ophthalmopathy.

The J gene is TRBJ2-3, the V gene TRBV9; D is perhaps TRBD1 or TRBD2 (5 bases each). The germline V and J ends were trimmed by 1 base and 0 bases, with 9 bases remaining between them. The germline V gene encodes CDR1 SGDLS and CDR2 YYNGEE. The CDR3 runs to 15 residues. CDR3 DNA sequence: TGTGCCAGCAGCGTATGGGACGGTAGCACAGATACGCAGTATTTT. Encoded protein: CASSVWDGSTDTQYF.

This clonotype was counted between two and nine times. The rearrangement uses TRBV19 and TRBJ1-1; no definite D call. CDR3 length equals 14 residues. The germline V and J ends were trimmed by 7 bases and 1 base, with 13 bases remaining between them. Per the germline V gene, CDR1 is LNHDA and CDR2 is SQIVND (reference sequence). CDR3 region: CASTRGWANTEAFF. DNA of the CDR3: TGTGCCAGTACCAGAGGGTGGGCGAACACTGAAGCTTTCTTT.

Ten or more counts support this clonotype. J is TRBJ2-1 and V is TRBV6-2 or TRBV6-3, with TRBD2 as a possible D gene (5 bases). V was cut by 4 bases and J by 3 bases, with 10 bases left in between. CDR1 and CDR2 (germline): MNHEY, SVGEGT. The CDR3 extends over 14 amino acids. In DNA, the CDR3 is TGTGCCAGCAGTTCAGACTACCACTACAATGAGCAGTTCTTC. Translating it yields CASSSDYHYNEQFF.

The sample holds many counts of this clonotype. V usage is TRBV2 and J usage is TRBJ1-4; D is unclear. The CDR3 runs 13 residues. With 2 bases removed from V and 11 bases from J, the gap between germline ends came to 12 bases. Per the germline V gene, CDR1 is SNHLY and CDR2 is FYNNEI. CDR3 coding DNA: TGTGCCAGCAGTGAATCGGGGATAGGCAAACTGTTTTTT. Its protein product is CASSESGIGKLFF.

This clonotype has just one count. This rearrangement joins TRBV27 to TRBJ2-1; TRBD2 matches 9 bases. This CDR3 has 15 residues. Trimming took 5 bases from V and 2 from J; bases not matched to a gene: 4. Germline CDR1 is MNHEY and CDR2 is SMNVEV (reference sequence). DNA for the CDR3: TGTGCCAGCAGTCAAGGACTAGCGACCTACAATGAGCAGTTCTTC. Residues: CASSQGLATYNEQFF.

V gene TRBV6-1 combines with J gene TRBJ2-3; 11 bases map to TRBD2. The germline V gene has CDR1 MNHNS and CDR2 SASEGT. With V trimmed by 2 bases and J by 2 bases, 3 bases remained unmatched. This CDR3 is built from 16 residues. The CDR3 nucleotides read TGTGCCAGCAGTGAACTAGCGGGGGGTCTCACAGATACGCAGTATTTT. Translated: CASSELAGGLTDTQYF.

The rearrangement links TRBV9 to TRBJ1-6; D is undetermined. In germline, CDR1 is SGDLS, CDR2 YYNGEE. This CDR3 region has 13 residues. The V and J ends lost 0 bases and 7 bases respectively, with 5 bases between them. This CDR3 reads CASSVENNSPLHF. For the CDR3, the DNA is TGTGCCAGCAGCGTAGAGAACAATTCACCCCTCCACTTT.